This is a list of T cell receptor beta chains from one sample in a study of naive and memory T cell subsets. MiXCR, applied by TCRdb to the UMI-ligation and nested PCR reads, yields one record per CDR3 protein. The sample lists 130,000 to 150,000 distinct CDR3 sequences, over 15% occurring once. Source material: naive CD4+ T cells from blood. The source of these receptors is a human donor in good health. The CDR3 runs from the conserved cysteine through the conserved F or W. A D gene is named only where the DNA matches it firmly. The size of a clone is reported for some rows only, either as once, few or many, or as a class for expanded clones.

size,D,J,V,CDR3,DNA
few,TRBD2,TRBJ2-3,TRBV28,CASSTSAGGHTDTQYF,TGTGCCAGCAGTACCTCAGCGGGAGGGCACACAGATACGCAGTATTTT
-,-,TRBJ2-7,TRBV4-2,CASSQESARFYEQYF,TGTGCCAGCAGCCAAGAATCTGCCCGTTTCTACGAGCAGTACTTC
-,TRBD2,TRBJ2-7,TRBV5-1,CASSLWTSAQLSYEQYF,TGCGCCAGCAGCTTATGGACTAGCGCCCAGTTATCCTACGAGCAGTACTTC
-,-,TRBJ2-4,TRBV2,CASGMSQYF,TGTGCCAGCGGGATGTCCCAGTACTTC
-,-,TRBJ1-1,TRBV3-1,CASSQYRDNTEAFF,TGTGCCAGCAGCCAGTACAGGGATAACACTGAAGCTTTCTTT
-,TRBD1,TRBJ2-3,TRBV11-2,CASSLGTGTGDTQYF,TGTGCCAGCAGCTTAGGTACCGGGACAGGGGATACGCAGTATTTT
few,TRBD1,TRBJ1-1,TRBV3-1,CASSQLGQGKSTEAFF,TGTGCCAGCAGCCAGCTCGGACAGGGAAAGTCGACTGAAGCTTTCTTT
-,-,TRBJ2-5,TRBV12-3/TRBV12-4,CATVLGGLQETQYF,TGTGCCACGGTGTTGGGCGGACTCCAAGAGACCCAGTACTTC
-,-,TRBJ2-5,TRBV11-2,CASSLVLGLGLFGETQYF,TGTGCCAGCAGCTTAGTTTTAGGCTTGGGACTCTTCGGGGAGACCCAGTACTTC
few,TRBD2,TRBJ2-7,TRBV5-1,CASSLILAGTSYEQYF,TGCGCCAGCAGCTTAATACTAGCGGGAACATCCTACGAGCAGTACTTC
-,-,TRBJ1-4,TRBV30,CALDAQGGREKLFF,TGTGCCCTGGATGCTCAGGGAGGTCGGGAAAAACTGTTTTTT
few,-,TRBJ2-1,TRBV20-1,CSASGDHYNEQFF,TGCAGTGCTAGCGGGGACCATTACAATGAGCAGTTCTTC
few,-,TRBJ2-7,TRBV5-5,CASSLATVSYEQYF,TGTGCCAGCAGCTTAGCGACGGTCTCCTACGAGCAGTACTTC
many,-,TRBJ2-3,TRBV29-1,CSVEGADTQYF,TGCAGCGTTGAAGGGGCAGATACGCAGTATTTT
few,TRBD2,TRBJ2-2,TRBV12-5,CASGLARTSGYANTGELFF,TGTGCTAGTGGTTTGGCGCGGACTAGCGGGTACGCGAACACCGGGGAGCTGTTTTTT
-,-,TRBJ2-5,TRBV7-2,CASSLLDGEAQYF,TGTGCCAGCAGCTTATTGGACGGGGAGGCCCAGTACTTC
many,TRBD1,TRBJ1-5,TRBV20-1,CSASPGQGRMSNQPQHF,TGCAGTGCTAGTCCGGGACAGGGGAGGATGAGCAATCAGCCCCAGCATTTT
-,TRBD1,TRBJ1-1,TRBV3-1,CASSQEQGGGNTEAFF,TGTGCCAGCAGCCAAGAGCAGGGGGGGGGGAACACTGAAGCTTTCTTT
few,TRBD1,TRBJ1-1,TRBV7-2,CASRRGQGITRTEAFF,TGTGCCAGCAGGAGGGGACAGGGGATAACGAGGACTGAAGCTTTCTTT
-,-,TRBJ2-5,TRBV7-6,CASSTGYRAETQYF,TGTGCCAGCAGCACAGGCTATCGGGCCGAGACCCAGTACTTC
-,-,TRBJ2-3,TRBV29-1,CSVEDRTISTDTQYF,TGCAGCGTTGAAGATCGTACCATTAGCACAGATACGCAGTATTTT
-,TRBD1,TRBJ2-1,TRBV18,CASSARGSSYNEQFF,TGTGCCAGCTCGGCCAGGGGGAGCTCCTACAATGAGCAGTTCTTC
few,-,TRBJ1-6,TRBV12-3/TRBV12-4,CASKPGAGNSPLHF,TGTGCCAGCAAACCCGGGGCCGGTAATTCACCCCTCCACTTT
many,-,TRBJ2-6,TRBV4-3,CASSQDLRLDSGANVLTF,TGCGCCAGCAGCCAAGACTTGAGGCTGGACTCTGGGGCCAACGTCCTGACTTTC
-,TRBD2,TRBJ2-1,TRBV11-2,CASSLGLAGENEQFF,TGTGCCAGCAGCCTGGGACTAGCGGGAGAGAATGAGCAGTTCTTC
-,-,TRBJ2-5,TRBV7-9,CASSFSTLRETQYF,TGTGCCAGCAGCTTCAGCACGTTACGTGAGACCCAGTACTTC